This entry is about one TCR beta chain. The antigen is undetermined. Produced via immunoSEQ multiplex PCR; TCRdb's table is partial and in-frame only. Here the sample spans about 54,000 clones, around nine tenths being singletons. These data come from a study of cytomegalovirus exposure and HLA in healthy donors. The germline V gene encodes CDR1 SGHDT and CDR2 YYEEEE. This CDR3 is built from 14 residues. The J segment lost 2 bases and the V segment lost 3 bases, leaving 4 bases of the junction unmatched. Findings and caveats of the study: Accounts indicate the classifier identified cytomegalovirus status with strong specificity and sensitivity. Some TCR beta chains (around 180 of them) were listed as cytomegalovirus-associated. According to a subsequent analysis, TCR clusters identified in the first cohort showed a tendency to co-occur across the approximately 110 validation repertoires.

The receptor was derived from a woman in her late teens or twenties in good health and CMV-seropositive. The sample was PBMCs. V gene TRBV5-6 combines with J gene TRBJ2-5; TRBD1 aligns across 7 bases. Here the CDR3 DNA reads TGTGCCAGCAGCTCCACCAGGGGGCAAGAGACCCAGTACTTC. It yields the protein CASSSTRGQETQYF.